This TCR beta chain was identified during a study of shared clonotypes between healthy human individuals. Study conclusions and caveats: Sequencing depth was predicted to influence how clonotypes are shared among donors.

As originally analysed: Filtering of immunoSEQ junctional sequences could not match full-length read filtering. The table came from immunoSEQ multiplex PCR; TCRdb's copy has only in-frame clones and leaves some out. That table furnishes V, J and clone size, whereas the DNA furnished D and trimming. Seen here are around 1.5 million clones, 98% observed once, and the top ten hold about 0.45%. Worth noting for this clone: Its specificity is unknown.

V was cut by 8 bases and J by 16 bases, with 21 bases left in between. The germline CDR1 and CDR2 sequences are MDHEN and SYDVKM. CDR3 size: 12 residues. This TCR was recovered from a man younger than 40 in good health. The material sequenced was naive CD4+ T cells sorted from blood. Subset: CD45RA+ positively selected. The chain links TRBV28 to TRBJ1-5, with D hard to call. In DNA, the CDR3 is TGTGCCAGCGCGACCCCGAGGCCCGCTTTACATTTT. Translating it yields CASATPRPALHF.